This T cell receptor beta chain is from a study of T cell clonality in common variable immunodeficiency. Looked up from germline, CDR1 is LNHDA and CDR2 is SQIVND (reference sequence). The CDR3 length is 14 residues. Trimming shortened V by 7 bases and J by 6 bases, and 18 bases separated the two germline ends. Sequencing was performed with immunoSEQ multiplex PCR; in TCRdb, only in-frame clones are kept and a portion is missing. The sample shows some 34,000 clones, none of them appearing just once. A note on this clone: Antigen specificity is unknown. With the read ending 3 residues before the CDR3 end, the germline J gene is used to fill in that end.

Study outcomes and limitations: Common variable immunodeficiency TCR beta sequences reportedly had fewer deletions and N-nucleotide insertions.

The J gene is TRBJ2-5, the V gene TRBV19; D gene unclear. Sequenced: peripheral blood mononuclear cells. The clonotype comes from a human donor with common variable immunodeficiency. Incomplete CDR3 DNA: TGTGCCAGTACAAATACGTATAGCAATAAGACC. Amino acids: CASTNTYSNKT. The entire CDR3 sequence reads CASTNTYSNKTQYF.